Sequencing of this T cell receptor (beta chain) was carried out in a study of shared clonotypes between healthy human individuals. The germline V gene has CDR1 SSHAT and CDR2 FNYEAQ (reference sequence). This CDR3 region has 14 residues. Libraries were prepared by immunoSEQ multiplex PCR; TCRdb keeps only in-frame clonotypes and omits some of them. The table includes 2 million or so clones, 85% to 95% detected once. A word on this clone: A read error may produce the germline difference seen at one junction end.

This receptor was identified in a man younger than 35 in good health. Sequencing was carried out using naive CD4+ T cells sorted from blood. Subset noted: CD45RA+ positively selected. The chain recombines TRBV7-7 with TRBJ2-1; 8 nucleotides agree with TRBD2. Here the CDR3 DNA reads TGTGCTAGCAGCTTAGCCAGCGGGAGCCCTGAGCAGTTCTTC. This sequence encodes CASSLASGSPEQFF. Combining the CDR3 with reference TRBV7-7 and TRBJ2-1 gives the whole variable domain GAGVSQSPRYKVTKRGQDVTLRCDPISSHATLYWYQQALGQGPEFLTYFNYEAQPDKSGLPSDRFSAERPEGSISTLTIQRTEQRDSAMYRCASSLASGSPEQFFGPGTRLTVL.